Listed here is a single TCR beta chain. Its antigen is not identified. The trim removed 0 bases at V and 0 bases at J, leaving 6 bases unmatched. Germline values: CDR1 DFQATT, CDR2 SNEGSKA (reference sequence). The CDR3 runs 16 residues. It was with a sample-barcoded 5' primer and a J-beta primer mix that a second PCR of roughly 7 to 12 cycles was run. The template-switch adaptor, which had 12 random nucleotides, put a tag on each cDNA molecule. TCRdb re-derived calls from the 5' RACE reads in MiXCR, one entry per CDR3 protein. The repertoire consists of about 570,000 distinct CDR3 sequences, with roughly 28% occurring once and the leading ten covering about 18%. This record belongs to a study of blood T cells in healthy people across ages. Background on the study: Template switching retrieved approximately one barcoded beta molecule for each two T cells. Study-level results: Diversity of TCR beta per million T cells declined in a roughly linear way with age.

The chain combines TRBV20-1 with TRBJ2-7; 9 bases agree with TRBD1. This receptor was identified in a woman between 65 and 79 years old in good health. Source material: blood. CDR3 sequence (DNA): TGCAGTGCTAGAGACCTAACAGGGGGCTTCTCCTACGAGCAGTACTTC. Its protein is CSARDLTGGFSYEQYF.